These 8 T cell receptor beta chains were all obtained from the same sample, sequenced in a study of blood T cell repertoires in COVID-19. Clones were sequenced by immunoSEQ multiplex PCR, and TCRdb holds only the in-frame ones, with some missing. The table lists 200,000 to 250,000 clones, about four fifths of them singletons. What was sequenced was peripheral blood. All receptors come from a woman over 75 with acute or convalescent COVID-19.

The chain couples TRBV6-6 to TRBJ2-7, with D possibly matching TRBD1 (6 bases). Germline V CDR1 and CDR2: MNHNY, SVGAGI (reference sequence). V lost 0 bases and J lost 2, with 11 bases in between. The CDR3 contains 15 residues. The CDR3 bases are TGTGCCAGCAGTTACTCCGCAGGGGCGACCTACGAGCAGTACTTC. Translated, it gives CASSYSAGATYEQYF.

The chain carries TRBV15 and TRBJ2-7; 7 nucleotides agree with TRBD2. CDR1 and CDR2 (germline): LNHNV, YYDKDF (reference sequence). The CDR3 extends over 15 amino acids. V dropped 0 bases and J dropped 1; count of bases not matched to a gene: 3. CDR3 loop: CATSRDRGESYEQYF. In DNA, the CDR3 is TGTGCCACCAGCAGAGATCGGGGGGAGTCCTACGAGCAGTACTTC.

The CDR3 spells CATSRDRERNTIYF. CDR3 DNA sequence: TGTGCCACCAGCAGGGACAGGGAGAGGAACACCATATATTTT. This chain uses TRBV15 with TRBJ1-3; 8 nucleotides line up with TRBD1. Germline CDR1 reads LNHNV; CDR2 reads YYDKDF (reference sequence). Trimming took 3 bases from V and 7 from J; bases not matched to a gene: 5. This CDR3 region has 14 residues. Together with reference TRBV15 and TRBJ1-3, the CDR3 gives the full variable domain: DAMVIQNPRYQVTQFGKPVTLSCSQTLNHNVMYWYQQKSSQAPKLLFHYYDKDFNNEADTPDNFQSRRPNTSFCFLDIRSPGLGDTAMYLCATSRDRERNTIYFGEGSWLTVV.

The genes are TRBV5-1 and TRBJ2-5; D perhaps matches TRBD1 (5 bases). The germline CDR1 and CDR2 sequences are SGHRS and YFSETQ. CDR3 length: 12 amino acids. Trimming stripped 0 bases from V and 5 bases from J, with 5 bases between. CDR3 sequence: CASSLEGETQYF. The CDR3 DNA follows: TGCGCCAGCAGCTTGGAGGGGGAGACCCAGTACTTC. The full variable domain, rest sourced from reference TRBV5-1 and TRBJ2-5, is KAGVTQTPRYLIKTRGQQVTLSCSPISGHRSVSWYQQTPGQGLQFLFEYFSETQRNKGNFPGRFSGRQFSNSRSEMNVSTLELGDSALYLCASSLEGETQYFGPGTRLLVL.

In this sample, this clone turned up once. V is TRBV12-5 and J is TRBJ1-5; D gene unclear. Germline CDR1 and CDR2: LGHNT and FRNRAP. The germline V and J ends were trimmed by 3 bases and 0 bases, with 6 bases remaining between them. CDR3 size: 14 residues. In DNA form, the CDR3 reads TGTGCTAGTGGTTTTTCGTCTAGCAATCAGCCCCAGCATTTT. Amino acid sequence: CASGFSSSNQPQHF.

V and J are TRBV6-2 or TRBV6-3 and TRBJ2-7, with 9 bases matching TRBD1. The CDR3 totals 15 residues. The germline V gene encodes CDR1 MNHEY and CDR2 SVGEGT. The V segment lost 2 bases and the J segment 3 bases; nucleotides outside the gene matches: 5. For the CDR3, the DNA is TGTGCCAGCAGTTACCCGGACAGGGGAGACTACGAGCAGTACTTC. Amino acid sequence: CASSYPDRGDYEQYF.

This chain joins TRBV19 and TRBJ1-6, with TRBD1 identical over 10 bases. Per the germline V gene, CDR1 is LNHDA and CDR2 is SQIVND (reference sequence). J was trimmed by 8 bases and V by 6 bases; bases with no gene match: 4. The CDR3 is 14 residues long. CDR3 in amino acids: CASSRDRGDSPLHF. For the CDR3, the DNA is TGTGCCAGTAGCCGGGACAGGGGTGATTCACCCCTCCACTTT. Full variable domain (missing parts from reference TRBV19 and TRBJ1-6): DGGITQSPKYLFRKEGQNVTLSCEQNLNHDAMYWYRQDPGQGLRLIYYSQIVNDFQKGDIAEGYSVSREKKESFPLTVTSAQKNPTAFYLCASSRDRGDSPLHFGNGTRLTVT.

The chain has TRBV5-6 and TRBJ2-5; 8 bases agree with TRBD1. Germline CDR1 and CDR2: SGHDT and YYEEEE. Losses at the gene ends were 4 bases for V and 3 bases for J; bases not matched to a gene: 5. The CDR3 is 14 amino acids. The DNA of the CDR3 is TGTGCCAGCAGCGGCAGGGGGCGGGAAGAGACCCAGTACTTC. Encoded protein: CASSGRGREETQYF.